This T cell receptor (beta chain) was sequenced for a study of shared clonotypes between healthy human individuals. Study information: Used for every donor were three CD4 naive, three CD4 memory, two CD8 naive and one CD8 memory plate. General observations from the study: Estimated richness was generally greater in naive than memory subsets.

This clone was detected once. Its antigen is currently unknown. Running of the assay took place at deep level. In the source study's methods: Junction-only immunoSEQ data arrived without quality scores, meaning filtering differed. This table comes from immunoSEQ multiplex PCR, and its TCRdb copy is limited to in-frame clones, with some not included. V and J calls and clone size are given by that table; D and trimming were obtained from the DNA. The sample has 2 million to 2.5 million clones; approximately 95% are singletons. Germline V gene lookup returns CDR1 SGHRS and CDR2 YFSETQ. This CDR3 has 16 residues. With 2 bases clipped from V and 5 bases from J, the junction kept 12 bases outside the gene matches.

The sequence derives from a man aged 18 to 30 in good health. Some clones in this sample may be carry-over from other donors' samples. The source material was naive CD4+ T cells from PBMCs. Subset described: CD45RA+ positively selected. The chain combines TRBV5-1 with TRBJ1-1; TRBD1 aligns across 7 bases. The CDR3 reads CASSLGYRGRTTEAFF. The CDR3 DNA sequence: TGCGCCAGCAGCTTAGGATACAGGGGACGAACAACTGAAGCTTTCTTT.